The 24 T cell receptor beta chains listed next were all sequenced from one sample in a study of T-cell reconstitution after alpha-beta-depleted transplantation in children. For TCRbeta, the library was prepared with unique molecular identifiers. Using its own MiXCR run on the PCR reads, TCRdb lists one record per CDR3 protein. Of some 840,000 distinct CDR3 sequences listed, 16% were seen once; the top ten hold approximately 5%. Sequences were derived from PBMCs, mostly from graft donor cells, sampled 360 days after TCRalphabeta/CD19-depleted stem cell transplant. These TCRs come from a male patient younger than 18 who had a stem cell transplant for acute lymphoblastic leukemia, so the T cells may come from the graft donor.

There are many counts of this clonotype. The chain links TRBV24-1 to TRBJ2-2; D not certain. The CDR3 is made up of 14 amino acids. CDR1 is KGHDR, CDR2 SFDVKD, per germline. The germline V and J ends were trimmed by 1 base and 6 bases, with 8 bases remaining between them. The CDR3 loop is CATSDFGVAGELFF. CDR3 DNA: TGTGCCACCAGTGATTTTGGGGTAGCCGGGGAGCTGTTTTTT.

The genes are TRBV12-3 or TRBV12-4 and TRBJ1-4; D gene uncertain. The CDR3 is 15 amino acids. Trimming took off 4 bases at V and 3 bases at J, with 12 bases between the two ends. As DNA, the CDR3 is TGTGCCAGCAGTTCCAATACGGGGTCTAATGAAAAACTGTTTTTT. Encoded protein: CASSSNTGSNEKLFF.

The rearrangement uses TRBV7-3 and TRBJ2-7; D is perhaps TRBD1 (6 bases). Germline V gene sequence: CDR1 SGHTA, CDR2 FQGTGA. The CDR3 spans 14 residues. The germline V and J ends were trimmed by 2 bases and 5 bases, with 13 bases remaining between them. CDR3 sequence reads: CASSLYRESHEQYF. The CDR3 nucleotides are TGTGCCAGCAGCTTATACAGGGAGTCTCACGAGCAGTACTTC. The complete variable domain, with remaining parts taken from reference TRBV7-3 and TRBJ2-7, reads GAGVSQTPSNKVTEKGKYVELRCDPISGHTALYWYRQSLGQGPEFLIYFQGTGAADDSGLPNDRFFAVRPEGSVSTLKIQRTERGDSAVYLCASSLYRESHEQYFGPGTRLTVT.

This chain joins TRBV9 and TRBJ2-1; 10 positions agree with TRBD1. CDR1 is SGDLS and CDR2 is YYNGEE in the germline V gene. With 3 bases clipped from V and 1 base from J, the junction kept 4 bases outside the gene matches. There are 16 residues in the CDR3. CDR3 bases: TGTGCCAGCAGCGCCGTGGACAGGGGGTCCTACAATGAGCAGTTCTTC. Amino acid sequence: CASSAVDRGSYNEQFF.

This clonotype showed up just a few times. The V call is TRBV20-1, the J call TRBJ1-3; D perhaps matches TRBD1 (6 bases). The germline V gene has CDR1 DFQATT and CDR2 SNEGSKA (reference sequence). Trimming took 5 bases from V and 4 from J, leaving 15 bases between them. This CDR3 is built from 14 residues. The CDR3 nucleotides read TGCAGTGCTGCGGGGGCCTCCAGGGGAAACACCATATATTTT. It specifies CSAAGASRGNTIYF.

Written as DNA, the CDR3 is TGCAGTGGAGGTAGGGACTCCTACGAGCAGTACTTC. Amino acid sequence: CSGGRDSYEQYF. J is TRBJ2-7 and V is TRBV20-1; D is ambiguous. Trimming pared 7 bases from V and 0 bases from J, leaving 10 bases between. Germline V gene sequence: CDR1 DFQATT, CDR2 SNEGSKA (reference sequence). This CDR3 contains 12 residues.

This rearrangement joins TRBV18 to TRBJ2-1; D may be TRBD2 (6 bases). V was clipped by 2 bases and J by 8 bases, with 13 bases between them. The CDR3 is 14 amino acids. Germline V gives CDR1 KGHSH, CDR2 LQKENI. The CDR3 nucleotides read TGTGCCAGCTCACCAGTGGGAGGTCAGTATGAGCAGTTCTTC. This translates into CASSPVGGQYEQFF.

This chain links TRBV2 with TRBJ2-6, with D maybe TRBD2 (6 bases). With 8 bases removed from V and 1 base from J, the gap between germline ends came to 12 bases. The CDR3 extends over 15 amino acids. CDR1 and CDR2 (germline): SNHLY, FYNNEI. As DNA, the CDR3 is TGTGCCAGCCTTAGGGCGGGATCTGGGGCCAACGTCCTGACTTTC. Translating it yields CASLRAGSGANVLTF.

J is TRBJ1-4 and V is TRBV15; no firm D call. Germline V CDR1 and CDR2: LNHNV, YYDKDF (reference sequence). This CDR3 is 15 amino acids long. Trimming left V 0 bases short and J 3 bases short, with 8 bases between. CDR3 nucleotide sequence: TGTGCCACCAGCAGAGAACGAGGACCTAATGAAAAACTGTTTTTT. Amino acids: CATSRERGPNEKLFF. The variable domain in full, with the rest retrieved from reference TRBV15 and TRBJ1-4, is DAMVIQNPRYQVTQFGKPVTLSCSQTLNHNVMYWYQQKSSQAPKLLFHYYDKDFNNEADTPDNFQSRRPNTSFCFLDIRSPGLGDTAMYLCATSRERGPNEKLFFGSGTQLSVL.

The chain uses TRBV9 and TRBJ2-1, with D perhaps TRBD2 (6 bases). CDR3 length equals 14 residues. Germline lookup yields CDR1 SGDLS and CDR2 YYNGEE. With 3 bases removed from V and 10 bases from J, the gap between germline ends came to 17 bases. CDR3: CASSEWGGVEEQFF. The CDR3 nucleotides read TGTGCCAGCAGCGAGTGGGGAGGAGTCGAAGAGCAGTTCTTC.

This clonotype was seen more than once but under ten times. V and J are TRBV10-3 and TRBJ2-7; no clear D gene. The CDR3 spans 15 residues. Germline values: CDR1 ENHRY, CDR2 SYGVKD. Trimming took 4 bases from V and 0 from J, leaving 13 bases between them. The DNA of the CDR3 is TGTGCCATCAGTGTAGATTACCGATACTCCTACGAGCAGTACTTC. Its protein product is CAISVDYRYSYEQYF.

There are a few counts of this clonotype. This chain uses TRBV6-2 or TRBV6-3 with TRBJ2-7; D gene uncertain. The V end lost 5 bases, the J end lost 3 bases, and 14 bases lay between the germline ends. Germline V gene data show CDR1 as MNHEY and CDR2 as SVGEGT. The CDR3 extends over 14 amino acids. The CDR3 loop reads CASSPPTGLYEQYF. CDR3 sequence (DNA): TGTGCCAGCAGTCCCCCGACTGGCCTCTACGAGCAGTACTTC.

The J gene is TRBJ2-5, the V gene TRBV6-6, with D perhaps given as TRBD1 or TRBD2 (5 bases each). Deletions cut 8 bases from V and 0 bases from J, with 10 bases between. The length of the CDR3 is 13 residues. CDR1 is MNHNY, CDR2 SVGAGI, per germline (reference sequence). In DNA form, the CDR3 reads TGTGCCAGCGGGGGACGGAACCAAGAGACCCAGTACTTC. It is translated as CASGGRNQETQYF.

This clonotype was counted ten times or more. The chain has TRBV10-3 and TRBJ2-1, with 7 bases lining up with TRBD2. Germline V gene data show CDR1 as ENHRY and CDR2 as SYGVKD. CDR3 size: 17 residues. The V segment lost 2 bases and the J segment 1 base; nucleotides outside the gene matches: 8. The CDR3 loop reads CAISEGERDGSYNEQFF. CDR3 nucleotides: TGTGCCATCAGTGAGGGCGAGCGGGATGGGTCCTACAATGAGCAGTTCTTC.

This clonotype has just a few counts. This chain links TRBV28 with TRBJ2-5; 10 nucleotides agree with TRBD2. CDR1 and CDR2 from the germline V gene are MDHEN and SYDVKM. After removal of 5 bases from V and 4 bases from J, the junction contained 16 bases not matched to a gene. CDR3 length equals 18 residues. In DNA form, the CDR3 reads TGTGCCAGCAGTGCGGGGGTCGGGCCTAGCGGGAGCAGAGAGACCCAGTACTTC. Its translation is CASSAGVGPSGSRETQYF.

The V gene is TRBV6-6, the J gene TRBJ1-1; D not resolved. CDR3 length: 13 residues. The germline V gene encodes CDR1 MNHNY and CDR2 SVGAGI (reference sequence). Between the trimmed V and J ends, which lost 2 bases and 4 bases, there was a span of 8 bases. The CDR3 region has the DNA TGTGCCAGCAGTTACAGGCAAGTCACTGAAGCTTTCTTT. It translates to CASSYRQVTEAFF.

In this sample, this clonotype turned up many times. The V gene is TRBV7-6, the J gene TRBJ2-1, with D unresolved. This CDR3 has 11 residues. Germline CDR1 SGHVS, CDR2 FNYEAQ. V was trimmed by 2 bases and J by 9 bases, leaving 5 bases between them. CDR3 in DNA: TGTGCCAGCAGCTTAACAGTTGAGCAGTTCTTC. Amino acids: CASSLTVEQFF.

The chain uses TRBV24-1 and TRBJ2-1; 13 nucleotides match TRBD2. CDR3 length equals 17 residues. V trimming: 4 bases; J trimming: 3 bases; junction bases outside the gene matches: 5. Germline V lookup: CDR1 KGHDR, CDR2 SFDVKD. CDR3 nucleotide sequence: TGTGCCACCAGTGAATGGGGACTAGCGGGACTCTACAATGAGCAGTTCTTC. It translates to CATSEWGLAGLYNEQFF.

This clonotype has a handful of counts. The chain combines TRBV4-1 with TRBJ2-3, with D possibly TRBD1 on 5 matching bases. The CDR3 consists of 15 residues. V was pared by 1 base and J by 4 bases, with 12 bases between. Germline loops: CDR1 MGHRA, CDR2 YSYEKL. CDR3 residues: CASSQGNRLADTQYF. CDR3 coding DNA: TGCGCCAGCAGCCAAGGCAACAGGTTGGCAGATACGCAGTATTTT.

There are a few counts of this clonotype. The rearrangement joins TRBV12-3 or TRBV12-4 to TRBJ2-7; 14 bases agree with TRBD2. V shed 6 bases and J 5 bases; nucleotides not matched to a gene: 3. The CDR3 spans 14 residues. CDR3 DNA: TGTGCCAGCAGAGGGACTAGCGGGAGCCACGAGCAGTACTTC. It codes for CASRGTSGSHEQYF.

This clonotype showed up just a few times. As DNA, the CDR3 is TGCAGTGCTAGCGGAGATCCCGGGGAGCTGTTTTTT. This sequence encodes CSASGDPGELFF. V gene TRBV20-1 combines with J gene TRBJ2-2; D is unclear. CDR3 length: 12 residues. Germline assignment: CDR1 DFQATT and CDR2 SNEGSKA (reference sequence). V was pared by 3 bases and J by 6 bases, with 8 bases between.

The V call is TRBV15, the J call TRBJ2-7; tentatively, D is TRBD1 or TRBD2 (6 bases each). This CDR3 spans 14 amino acids. V dropped 7 bases and J dropped 2 bases, with 15 bases sitting between them. Germline CDR1 is LNHNV and CDR2 is YYDKDF (reference sequence). The DNA for the CDR3 is TGTGCCACCACCCAGGGGACTTTCACCTACGAGCAGTACTTC. It translates to CATTQGTFTYEQYF.

The sample holds one count of this clonotype. This chain links TRBV11-2 with TRBJ2-6; maybe TRBD1 (6 bases). V lost 2 bases to trimming and J lost 2 bases, with 10 bases between them. CDR1 and CDR2 from the germline V gene are SGHAT and FQNNGV. This CDR3 region has 16 residues. The CDR3 loop is CASSLTTGPGANVLTF. The DNA for the CDR3 is TGTGCCAGCAGCTTAACCACAGGGCCTGGGGCCAACGTCCTGACTTTC.

The rearrangement joins TRBV5-1 to TRBJ2-7; D possibly corresponds to TRBD1 (6 bases). CDR1 is SGHRS and CDR2 is YFSETQ in the germline V gene. The CDR3 contains 12 residues. Trimming cost V 5 bases and J 4 bases, with 10 bases left between them. CDR3 coding DNA: TGCGCCAGCAGTTCTGGACAGTACGAGCAGTACTTC. Translating it yields CASSSGQYEQYF.